What follows are 9 T cell receptor beta chains derived from one specimen sequenced in a study of shared clonotypes between healthy human individuals (dated by TCRdb to the early 2020s). Library generation was performed with the immunoSEQ multiplex PCR assay. Held by TCRdb, this immuneACCESS table contains in-frame sequences only and omits some clones. Under half of the omission traces to an unresolved V gene where checked; the cause of the rest is unknown. Present in this sample are 2,500,000 or so clones, roughly 93% of which were seen just once. About 0.39% of the sample is taken by the ten largest. The material sequenced was naive CD4+ T cells from PBMCs. Taken with the paper, the label for cell subset or site translates to: CD45RA+ positively selected. The receptors were gathered from a man between 18 and 29 years old in good health. Some clones in this sample may be carry-over from other donors' samples.

V usage is TRBV19 and J usage is TRBJ2-3, with D possibly being TRBD2 (6 bases). CDR1 is LNHDA and CDR2 is SQIVND in the germline V gene (reference sequence). The CDR3 runs to 14 residues. V lost 3 bases to trimming and J lost 2 bases, with 9 bases between them. CDR3 loop: CASSMEDYTDTQYF. Here the CDR3 DNA reads TGTGCCAGTAGTATGGAGGACTACACAGATACGCAGTATTTT.

The chain couples TRBV5-5 to TRBJ1-5, with D unclear. The length of the CDR3 is 14 residues. Germline V gives CDR1 SGHKS, CDR2 YYEKEE (reference sequence). V lost 4 bases to trimming and J lost 7 bases, with 15 bases between them. The CDR3 nucleotides are TGTGCCAGCAGCCCTCATCACGAGATGCAGCCCCAGCATTTT. Residues: CASSPHHEMQPQHF.

The chain is built from TRBV18 and TRBJ2-7; D remains ambiguous. The CDR3 totals 14 residues. Trimming took off 2 bases at V and 3 bases at J, with 11 bases between the two ends. The germline gives CDR1 KGHSH, CDR2 LQKENI. The CDR3 loop reads CASSPSRIGYEQYF. The CDR3 bases are TGTGCCAGCTCACCATCCCGGATCGGCTACGAGCAGTACTTC.

V and J are TRBV28 and TRBJ1-1, with D tentatively TRBD1 (5 bases). This CDR3 is 14 amino acids long. V lost 4 bases and J lost 4, with 13 bases in between. Germline V lookup: CDR1 MDHEN, CDR2 SYDVKM. CDR3 residues: CASSSRPGGTEAFF. The CDR3 DNA is TGTGCCAGCAGTTCCCGGCCGGGGGGCACTGAAGCTTTCTTT. Full variable domain (rest looked up from reference TRBV28 and TRBJ1-1): DVKVTQSSRYLVKRTGEKVFLECVQDMDHENMFWYRQDPGLGLRLIYFSYDVKMKEKGDIPEGYSVSREKKERFSLILESASTNQTSMYLCASSSRPGGTEAFFGQGTRLTVV.

J is TRBJ2-7 and V is TRBV5-1; unclear D gene. V was shortened by 0 bases and J by 8 bases, with 18 bases between the two germline ends. Germline values: CDR1 SGHRS, CDR2 YFSETQ. This CDR3 is 15 amino acids long. The CDR3 here is CASSLDPGRPEQQYF. DNA of the CDR3: TGCGCCAGCAGCTTGGATCCCGGGCGTCCGGAGCAGCAGTACTTC. Full variable domain (rest looked up from reference TRBV5-1 and TRBJ2-7): KAGVTQTPRYLIKTRGQQVTLSCSPISGHRSVSWYQQTPGQGLQFLFEYFSETQRNKGNFPGRFSGRQFSNSRSEMNVSTLELGDSALYLCASSLDPGRPEQQYFGPGTRLTVT.

The chain uses TRBV19 and TRBJ1-2; D might be TRBD1 (6 bases). The CDR3 loop spans 12 amino acids. Trimming stripped 4 bases from V and 4 bases from J, with 7 bases between. In germline, CDR1 is LNHDA, CDR2 SQIVND (reference sequence). CDR3 DNA: TGTGCCAGTAGTAGGGGGGCCTATGGCTACACCTTC. Its protein is CASSRGAYGYTF.

The chain combines TRBV7-9 with TRBJ1-1; 9 nucleotides match TRBD1. Per germline, CDR1 SEHNR and CDR2 FQNEAQ (reference sequence). This CDR3 comprises 16 residues. The V segment lost 3 bases and the J segment 0 bases; nucleotides outside the gene matches: 5. CDR3 amino acids: CASSLDRGLMNTEAFF. The CDR3 coding sequence is TGTGCCAGCAGCTTGGACAGGGGCTTAATGAACACTGAAGCTTTCTTT.

Notes on this clone: Other DNA sequences in the same sample also yield this CDR3. The rearrangement joins TRBV28 to TRBJ1-2; D possibly corresponds to TRBD1 (5 bases). V shed 3 bases and J shed 1 base, with 6 bases lying between them. There are 13 residues in the CDR3. Germline V gene data show CDR1 as MDHEN and CDR2 as SYDVKM. The CDR3 here is CASSFGGNYGYTF. In nucleotides, the CDR3 is TGTGCCAGCAGTTTCGGGGGTAACTATGGCTACACCTTC.

The chain links TRBV5-6 to TRBJ1-2; D remains ambiguous. Germline V gene data show CDR1 as SGHDT and CDR2 as YYEEEE. V lost 0 bases and J 4 bases, leaving 10 bases between the germline ends. The CDR3 contains 14 residues. This CDR3 reads CASSLDLGTYGYTF. In DNA form, the CDR3 reads TGTGCCAGCAGCTTGGATCTGGGAACCTATGGCTACACCTTC.